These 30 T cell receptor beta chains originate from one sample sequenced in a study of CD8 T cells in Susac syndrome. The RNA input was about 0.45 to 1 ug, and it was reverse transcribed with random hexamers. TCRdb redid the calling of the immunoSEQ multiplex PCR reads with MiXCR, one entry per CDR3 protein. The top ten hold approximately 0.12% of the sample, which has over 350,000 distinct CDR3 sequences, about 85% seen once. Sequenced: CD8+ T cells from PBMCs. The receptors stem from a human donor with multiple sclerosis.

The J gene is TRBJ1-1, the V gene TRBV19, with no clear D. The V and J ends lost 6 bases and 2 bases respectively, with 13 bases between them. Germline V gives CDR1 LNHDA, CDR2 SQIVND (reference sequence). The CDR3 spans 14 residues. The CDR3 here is CASSRLTLNTEAFF. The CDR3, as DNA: TGTGCCAGTAGCCGCCTAACCCTAAACACTGAAGCTTTCTTT.

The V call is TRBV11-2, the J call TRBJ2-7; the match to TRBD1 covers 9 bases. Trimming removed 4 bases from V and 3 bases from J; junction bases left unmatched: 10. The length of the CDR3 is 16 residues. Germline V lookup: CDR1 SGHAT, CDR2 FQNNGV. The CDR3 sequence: CASSSAAQGARYEQYF. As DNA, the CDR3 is TGTGCCAGCAGCTCGGCGGCACAGGGGGCGCGCTACGAGCAGTACTTC.

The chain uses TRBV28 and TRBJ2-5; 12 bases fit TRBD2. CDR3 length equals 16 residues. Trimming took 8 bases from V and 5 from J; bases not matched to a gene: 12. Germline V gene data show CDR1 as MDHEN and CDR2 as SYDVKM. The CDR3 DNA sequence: TGTGCCAGCCGTCGGCTAGCGGGAGGGGTAGGGGAGACCCAGTACTTC. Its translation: CASRRLAGGVGETQYF.

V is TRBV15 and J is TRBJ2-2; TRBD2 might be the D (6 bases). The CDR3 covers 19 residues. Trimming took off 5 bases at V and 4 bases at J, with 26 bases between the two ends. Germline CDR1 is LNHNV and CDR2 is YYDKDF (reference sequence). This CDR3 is CATSREAGASPLGTGELFF. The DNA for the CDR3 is TGTGCCACCAGCCGGGAAGCGGGCGCATCTCCCCTGGGCACCGGGGAGCTGTTTTTT. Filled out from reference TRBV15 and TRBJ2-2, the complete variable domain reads DAMVIQNPRYQVTQFGKPVTLSCSQTLNHNVMYWYQQKSSQAPKLLFHYYDKDFNNEADTPDNFQSRRPNTSFCFLDIRSPGLGDTAMYLCATSREAGASPLGTGELFFGEGSRLTVL.

CDR3 DNA: TGTGCCAGCAGCCTCAGGGACAGGGTCTACACCGGGGAGCTGTTTTTT. Amino acids: CASSLRDRVYTGELFF. This sequence joins TRBV14 and TRBJ2-2; 9 bases line up with TRBD1. Germline CDR1 reads SGHDN; CDR2 reads FVKESK. The CDR3 spans 16 residues. After removal of 4 bases from V and 3 bases from J, the junction contained 6 bases not matched to a gene.

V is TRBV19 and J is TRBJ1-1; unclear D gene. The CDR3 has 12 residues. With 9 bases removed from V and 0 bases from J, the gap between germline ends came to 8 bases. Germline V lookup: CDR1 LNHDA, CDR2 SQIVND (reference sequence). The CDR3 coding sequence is TGTGCCAGCAGCTGGATGAACACTGAAGCTTTCTTT. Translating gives CASSWMNTEAFF.

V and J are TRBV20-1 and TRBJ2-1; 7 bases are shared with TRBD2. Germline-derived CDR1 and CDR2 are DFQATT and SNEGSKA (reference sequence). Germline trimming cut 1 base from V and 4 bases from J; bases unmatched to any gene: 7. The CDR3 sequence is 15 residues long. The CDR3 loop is CSARAGGREYNEQFF. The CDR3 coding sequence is TGCAGTGCTAGAGCCGGCGGGAGAGAGTACAATGAGCAGTTCTTC.

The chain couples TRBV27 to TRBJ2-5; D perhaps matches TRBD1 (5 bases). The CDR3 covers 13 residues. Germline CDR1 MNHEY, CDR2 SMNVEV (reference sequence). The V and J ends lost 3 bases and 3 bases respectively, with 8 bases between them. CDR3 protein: CASSFQGEETQYF. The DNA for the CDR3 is TGTGCCAGCAGTTTCCAAGGGGAAGAGACCCAGTACTTC.

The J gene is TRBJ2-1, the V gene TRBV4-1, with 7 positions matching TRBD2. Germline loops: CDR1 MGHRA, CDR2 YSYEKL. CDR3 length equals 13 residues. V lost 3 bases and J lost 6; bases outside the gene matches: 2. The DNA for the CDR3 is TGCGCCAGCAGCCAGATAGCGGGCAATGAGCAGTTCTTC. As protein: CASSQIAGNEQFF.

The chain's CDR3 is CASSSSGQGDVETQYF. As DNA, the CDR3 is TGTGCCAGCAGCTCTTCGGGACAGGGGGATGTAGAGACCCAGTACTTC. The chain employs TRBV5-4 and TRBJ2-5; 11 bases fit TRBD1. Trimming removed 3 bases from V and 4 bases from J; junction bases left unmatched: 8. The CDR3 has 16 residues. Germline assignment: CDR1 SGHNT and CDR2 YYREEE (reference sequence).

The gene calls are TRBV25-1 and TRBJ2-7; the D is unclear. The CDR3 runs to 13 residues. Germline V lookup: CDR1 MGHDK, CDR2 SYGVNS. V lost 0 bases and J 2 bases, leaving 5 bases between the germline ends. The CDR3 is CASSEYGTYEQYF. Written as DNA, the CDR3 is TGTGCCAGCAGTGAATACGGAACCTACGAGCAGTACTTC.

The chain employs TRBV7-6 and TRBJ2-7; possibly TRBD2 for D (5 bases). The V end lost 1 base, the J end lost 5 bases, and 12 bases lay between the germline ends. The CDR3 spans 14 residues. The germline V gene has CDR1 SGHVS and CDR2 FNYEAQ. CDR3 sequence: CASSLDGSAHEQYF. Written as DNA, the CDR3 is TGTGCCAGCAGCTTAGATGGTAGCGCCCACGAGCAGTACTTC.

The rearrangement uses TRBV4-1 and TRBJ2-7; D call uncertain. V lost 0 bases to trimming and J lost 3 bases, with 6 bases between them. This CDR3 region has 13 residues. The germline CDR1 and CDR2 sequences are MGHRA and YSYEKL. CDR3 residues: CASSQESFYEQYF. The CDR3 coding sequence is TGCGCCAGCAGCCAAGAATCGTTCTACGAGCAGTACTTC.

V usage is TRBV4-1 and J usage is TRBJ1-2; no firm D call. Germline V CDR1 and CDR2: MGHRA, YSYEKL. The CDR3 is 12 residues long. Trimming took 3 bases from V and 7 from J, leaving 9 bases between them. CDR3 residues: CASSQDSSGYTF. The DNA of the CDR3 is TGCGCCAGCAGCCAGGACTCCTCTGGCTACACCTTC.

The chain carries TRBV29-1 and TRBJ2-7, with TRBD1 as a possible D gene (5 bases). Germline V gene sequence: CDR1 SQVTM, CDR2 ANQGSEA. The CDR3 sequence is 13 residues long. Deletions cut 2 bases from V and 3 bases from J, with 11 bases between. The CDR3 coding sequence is TGCAGCGTTGAAACAGGCAAAAACTACGAGCAGTACTTC. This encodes CSVETGKNYEQYF.

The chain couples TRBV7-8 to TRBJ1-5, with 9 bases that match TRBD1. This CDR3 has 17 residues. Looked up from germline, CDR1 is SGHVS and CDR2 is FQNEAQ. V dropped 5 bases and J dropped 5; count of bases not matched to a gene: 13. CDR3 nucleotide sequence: TGTGCCAGCAGCCCATTCTTATGGGGACAGGGTGATCAGCCCCAGCATTTT. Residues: CASSPFLWGQGDQPQHF.

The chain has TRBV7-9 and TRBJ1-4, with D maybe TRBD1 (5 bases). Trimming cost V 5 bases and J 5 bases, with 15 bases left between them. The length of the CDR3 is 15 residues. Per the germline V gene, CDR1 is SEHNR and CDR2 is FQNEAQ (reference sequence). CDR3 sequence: CASSDEPGANEKLFF. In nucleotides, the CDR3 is TGTGCCAGCAGCGATGAGCCCGGGGCCAATGAAAAACTGTTTTTT.

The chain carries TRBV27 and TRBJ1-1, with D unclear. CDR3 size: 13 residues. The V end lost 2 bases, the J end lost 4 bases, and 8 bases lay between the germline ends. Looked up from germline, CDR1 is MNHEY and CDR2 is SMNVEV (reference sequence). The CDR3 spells CASSLPAGTEAFF. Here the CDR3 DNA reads TGTGCCAGCAGTTTACCTGCGGGCACTGAAGCTTTCTTT.

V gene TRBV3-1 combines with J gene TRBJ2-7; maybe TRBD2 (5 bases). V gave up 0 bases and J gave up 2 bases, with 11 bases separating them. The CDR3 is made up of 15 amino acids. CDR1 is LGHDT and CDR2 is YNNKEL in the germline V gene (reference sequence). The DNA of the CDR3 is TGTGCCAGCAGCCAAGATACCGGGGTTCCCTACGAGCAGTACTTC. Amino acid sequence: CASSQDTGVPYEQYF.

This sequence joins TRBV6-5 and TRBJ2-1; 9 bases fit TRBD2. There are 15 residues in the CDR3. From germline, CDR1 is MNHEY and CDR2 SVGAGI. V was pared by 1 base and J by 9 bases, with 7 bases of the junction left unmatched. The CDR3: CASSYFSGRGSEQFF. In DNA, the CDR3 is TGTGCCAGCAGTTACTTTAGCGGGAGAGGGAGTGAGCAGTTCTTC.

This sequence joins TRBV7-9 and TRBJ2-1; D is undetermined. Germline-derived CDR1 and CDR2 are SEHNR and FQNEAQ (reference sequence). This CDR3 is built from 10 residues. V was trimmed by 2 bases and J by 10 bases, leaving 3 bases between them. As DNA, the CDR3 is TGTGCCAGCAGCTTATCGGAGCAGTTCTTC. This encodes CASSLSEQFF. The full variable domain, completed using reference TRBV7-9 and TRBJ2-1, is DTGVSQNPRHKITKRGQNVTFRCDPISEHNRLYWYRQTLGQGPEFLTYFQNEAQLEKSRLLSDRFSAERPKGSFSTLEIQRTEQGDSAMYLCASSLSEQFFGPGTRLTVL.

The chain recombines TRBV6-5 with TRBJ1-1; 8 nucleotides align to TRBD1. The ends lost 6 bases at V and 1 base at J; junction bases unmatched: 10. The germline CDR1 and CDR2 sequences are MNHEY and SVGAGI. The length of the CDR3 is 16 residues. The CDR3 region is CASRYGTGQANTEAFF. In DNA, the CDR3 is TGTGCCAGCAGATACGGGACGGGACAGGCGAACACTGAAGCTTTCTTT.

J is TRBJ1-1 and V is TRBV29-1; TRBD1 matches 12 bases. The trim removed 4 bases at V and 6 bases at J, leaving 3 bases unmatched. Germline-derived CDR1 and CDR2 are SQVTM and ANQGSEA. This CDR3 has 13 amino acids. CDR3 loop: CSVARDRGPEAFF. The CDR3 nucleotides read TGCAGCGTTGCCCGGGACAGGGGGCCTGAAGCTTTCTTT.

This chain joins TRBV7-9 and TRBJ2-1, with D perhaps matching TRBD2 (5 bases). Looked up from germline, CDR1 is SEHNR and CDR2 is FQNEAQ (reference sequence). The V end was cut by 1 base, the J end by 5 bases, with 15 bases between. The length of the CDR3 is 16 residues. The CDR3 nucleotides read TGTGCCAGCAGCTTAGGTCGAGGGCTGGCTGACAATGAGCAGTTCTTC. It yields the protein CASSLGRGLADNEQFF.

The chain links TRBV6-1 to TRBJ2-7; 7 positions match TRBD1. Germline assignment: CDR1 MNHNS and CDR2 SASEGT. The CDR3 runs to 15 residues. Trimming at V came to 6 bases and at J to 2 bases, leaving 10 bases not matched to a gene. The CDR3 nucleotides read TGTGCCAGCAGCCTCTTTACGGGACAGCCCTACGAGCAGTACTTC. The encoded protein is CASSLFTGQPYEQYF.

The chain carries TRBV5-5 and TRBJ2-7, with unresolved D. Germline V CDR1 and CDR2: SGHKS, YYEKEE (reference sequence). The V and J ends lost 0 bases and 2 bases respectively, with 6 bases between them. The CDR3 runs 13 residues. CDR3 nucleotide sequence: TGTGCCAGCAGCTTGGTGGTGACCTACGAGCAGTACTTC. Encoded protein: CASSLVVTYEQYF.

CDR3: CASSESGPYEQYF. The CDR3 region has the DNA TGCGCCAGCAGTGAGTCGGGCCCCTACGAGCAGTACTTC. The genes are TRBV10-2 and TRBJ2-7; D is undetermined. This CDR3 is built from 13 residues. The ends were cut back, 0 bases at V and 2 bases at J, with 5 bases in the middle. The germline gives CDR1 WSHSY, CDR2 SAAADI.

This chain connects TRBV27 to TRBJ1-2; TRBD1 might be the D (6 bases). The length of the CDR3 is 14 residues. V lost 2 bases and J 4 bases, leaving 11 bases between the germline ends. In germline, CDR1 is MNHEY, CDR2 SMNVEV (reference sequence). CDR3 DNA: TGTGCCAGCAGTTTACAGGGGCTGAGCTATGGCTACACCTTC. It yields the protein CASSLQGLSYGYTF.

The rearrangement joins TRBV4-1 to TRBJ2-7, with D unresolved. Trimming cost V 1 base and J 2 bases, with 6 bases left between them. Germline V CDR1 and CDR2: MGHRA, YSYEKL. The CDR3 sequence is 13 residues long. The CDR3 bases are TGCGCCAGCAGCCAAGTTGGGACCTACGAGCAGTACTTC. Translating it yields CASSQVGTYEQYF.

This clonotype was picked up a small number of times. CDR3 loop: CASSSDGGLWGYTF. The CDR3 DNA follows: TGTGCCAGTAGTTCCGACGGGGGCTTATGGGGCTACACCTTC. The chain uses TRBV19 and TRBJ1-2; possible D gene TRBD1, 6 bases. The germline gives CDR1 LNHDA, CDR2 SQIVND (reference sequence). CDR3 length: 14 residues. V was pared by 5 bases and J by 8 bases, with 18 bases between. Filled out from reference TRBV19 and TRBJ1-2, the complete variable domain reads DGGITQSPKYLFRKEGQNVTLSCEQNLNHDAMYWYRQDPGQGLRLIYYSQIVNDFQKGDIAEGYSVSREKKESFPLTVTSAQKNPTAFYLCASSSDGGLWGYTFGSGTRLTVV.